The rows below give T cell receptor beta chains drawn from one sample of a study of blood T cell repertoires in COVID-19. Data came from immunoSEQ multiplex PCR; TCRdb stores just in-frame clones and leaves some out. The table lists about 130,000 clones, more than 80% of them singletons. The sample was peripheral blood. The receptors were gathered from a woman in her sixties or seventies with acute or convalescent COVID-19. Both conserved end residues are trimmed from each CDR3.

>TRBV7-9|TRBJ2-5
ASTPISGQGGEETQY
>TRBV4-2|TRBJ1-1
ASIQGNGATEAF
>TRBV5-6|TRBJ1-2
ASSLTGRDYGYT
>TRBV21-1|TRBJ1-3
ASSEISLEGNTIY
>TRBV3-1/TRBV3-2|TRBJ1-1
ASSHGGTEAF
>TRBV9|TRBJ1-2
ASSVAVAGGGYGYT
>TRBV9|TRBJ1-4
ASSVGQGGNEKLF
>TRBV27|TRBJ1-3
ASSRTVGNTIY
>TRBV27|TRBJ2-1
ARSGGDPGVLNIYNEQF
>TRBV6-6|TRBJ1-1
ASSSRGLGGEAF